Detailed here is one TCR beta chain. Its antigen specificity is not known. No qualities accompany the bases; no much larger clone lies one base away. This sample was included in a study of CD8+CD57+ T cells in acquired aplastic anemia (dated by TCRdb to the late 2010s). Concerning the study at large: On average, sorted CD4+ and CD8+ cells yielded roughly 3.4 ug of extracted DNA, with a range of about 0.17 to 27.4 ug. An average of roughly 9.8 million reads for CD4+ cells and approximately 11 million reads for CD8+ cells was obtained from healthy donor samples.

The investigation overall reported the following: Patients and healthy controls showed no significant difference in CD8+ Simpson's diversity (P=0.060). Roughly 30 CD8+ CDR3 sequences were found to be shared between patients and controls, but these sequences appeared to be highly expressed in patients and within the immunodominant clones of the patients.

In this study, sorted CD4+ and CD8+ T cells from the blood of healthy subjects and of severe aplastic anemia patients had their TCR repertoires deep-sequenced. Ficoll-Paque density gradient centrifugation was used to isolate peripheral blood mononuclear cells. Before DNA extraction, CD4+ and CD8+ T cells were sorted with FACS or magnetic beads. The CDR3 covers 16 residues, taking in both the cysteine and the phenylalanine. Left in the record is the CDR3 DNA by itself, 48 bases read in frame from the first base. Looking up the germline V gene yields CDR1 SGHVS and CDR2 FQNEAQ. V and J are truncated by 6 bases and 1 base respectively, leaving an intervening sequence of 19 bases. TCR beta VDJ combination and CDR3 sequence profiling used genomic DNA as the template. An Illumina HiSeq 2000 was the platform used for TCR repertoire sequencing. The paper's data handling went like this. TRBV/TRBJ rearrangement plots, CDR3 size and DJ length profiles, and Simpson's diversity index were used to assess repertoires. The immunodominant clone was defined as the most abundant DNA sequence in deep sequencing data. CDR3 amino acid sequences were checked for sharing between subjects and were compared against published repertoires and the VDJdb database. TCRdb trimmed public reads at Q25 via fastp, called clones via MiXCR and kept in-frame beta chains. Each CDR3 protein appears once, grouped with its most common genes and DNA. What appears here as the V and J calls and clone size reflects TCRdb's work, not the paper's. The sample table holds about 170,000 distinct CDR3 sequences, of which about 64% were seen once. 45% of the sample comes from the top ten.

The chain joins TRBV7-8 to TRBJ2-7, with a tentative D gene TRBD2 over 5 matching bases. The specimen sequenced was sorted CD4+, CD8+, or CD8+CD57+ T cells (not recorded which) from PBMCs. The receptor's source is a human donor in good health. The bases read TGTGCCAGCAGTTCCCGAGTAGCGAGAGGGTCCTACGAGCAGTACTTC. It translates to CASSSRVARGSYEQYF.